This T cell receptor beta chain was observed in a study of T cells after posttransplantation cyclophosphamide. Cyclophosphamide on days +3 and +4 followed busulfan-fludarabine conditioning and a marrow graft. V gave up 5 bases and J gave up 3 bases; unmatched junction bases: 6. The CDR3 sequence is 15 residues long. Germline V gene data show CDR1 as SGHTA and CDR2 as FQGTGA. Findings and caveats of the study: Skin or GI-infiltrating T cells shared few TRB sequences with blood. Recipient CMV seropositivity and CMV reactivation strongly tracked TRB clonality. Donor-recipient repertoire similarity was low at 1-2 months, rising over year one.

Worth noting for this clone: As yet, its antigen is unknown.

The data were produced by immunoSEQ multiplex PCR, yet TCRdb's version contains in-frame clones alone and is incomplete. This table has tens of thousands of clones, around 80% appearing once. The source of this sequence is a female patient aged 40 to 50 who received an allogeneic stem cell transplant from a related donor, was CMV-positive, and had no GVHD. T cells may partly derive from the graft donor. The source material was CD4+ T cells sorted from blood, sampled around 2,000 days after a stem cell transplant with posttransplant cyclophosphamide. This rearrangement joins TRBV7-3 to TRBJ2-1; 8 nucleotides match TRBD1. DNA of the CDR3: TGTGCCAGCAGCCCGGACAGGGCGATCTACAATGAGCAGTTCTTC. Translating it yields CASSPDRAIYNEQFF. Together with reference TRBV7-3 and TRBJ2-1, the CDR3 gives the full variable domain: GAGVSQTPSNKVTEKGKYVELRCDPISGHTALYWYRQSLGQGPEFLIYFQGTGAADDSGLPNDRFFAVRPEGSVSTLKIQRTERGDSAVYLCASSPDRAIYNEQFFGPGTRLTVL.